Listed below are T cell receptor beta chains from one sample, sequenced in a study of blood T cell repertoires in COVID-19. Sequenced by immunoSEQ multiplex PCR; TCRdb stores in-frame clones only, minus some. The sample gives about 86,000 clones, over 80% of which show up once; almost 3.5% is in the top ten. The source material was peripheral blood. These TCRs come from a man aged 45-65 years with acute or convalescent COVID-19. Both conserved end residues are trimmed from each CDR3.

J: TRBJ2-3; V: TRBV7-2; CDR3: ASSPRDYTDTQY
J: TRBJ1-1; V: TRBV10-3; CDR3: AISREMNTEAF
J: TRBJ2-1; V: TRBV18; CDR3: ASSPRRGEQF
J: TRBJ2-5; V: TRBV7-8; CDR3: ASSLTTQETQY
J: TRBJ1-5; V: TRBV6-5; CDR3: ASSPPGVNQPQH
J: TRBJ2-2; V: TRBV19; CDR3: ASRPGNTGELF
J: TRBJ2-3; V: TRBV6-5; CDR3: ASSYSMLVSDTQY
J: TRBJ1-1; V: TRBV9; CDR3: ASSVVELNTEAF
J: TRBJ2-1; V: TRBV11-2; CDR3: ASSPNSGGAFDEQF
J: TRBJ2-3; V: TRBV24-1; CDR3: ATSDPGDSQSTDTQY
J: TRBJ2-7; V: TRBV18; CDR3: ASSQGLADYEQY
J: TRBJ1-6; V: TRBV6-5; CDR3: ASSYSTGLNSPLH
J: TRBJ2-3; V: TRBV9; CDR3: ASSVGGMFGIADTQY
J: TRBJ2-3; V: TRBV28; CDR3: ASSHAPDSTDTQY
J: TRBJ1-6; V: TRBV6-5; CDR3: ASSYSRDTPNSPLH
J: TRBJ2-3; V: TRBV28; CDR3: ASSLFGRAGESSTDTQY
J: TRBJ1-2; V: TRBV5-6; CDR3: ASSLGRGDYGYT
J: TRBJ2-1; V: TRBV9; CDR3: ASSVASGTSVSNEQF
J: TRBJ2-3; V: TRBV5-1; CDR3: ASSLGQAPDTQY
J: TRBJ1-4; V: TRBV7-8; CDR3: ASSLGGRGWANEKLF
J: TRBJ2-2; V: TRBV5-1; CDR3: ASSLVAAGTSGLGTGELF
J: TRBJ2-3; V: TRBV7-3; CDR3: ASSLRVLAGVSTDTQY
J: TRBJ2-4; V: TRBV4-1; CDR3: ASSQGQGTKNIQY
J: TRBJ1-2; V: TRBV4-2; CDR3: ASSQEGGERSGYT
J: TRBJ1-5; V: TRBV11-2; CDR3: ASSLGRNQPQH
J: TRBJ2-5; V: TRBV2; CDR3: ASSETSGNQETQY
J: TRBJ2-3; V: TRBV4-3; CDR3: ASSQGQGPSPTDTQY
J: TRBJ1-4; V: TRBV19; CDR3: ASSTAQGLGEKLF
J: TRBJ1-2; V: TRBV19; CDR3: ATKGQATNYGYT
J: TRBJ1-3; V: TRBV10-3; CDR3: AISESSGNTIY
J: TRBJ2-1; V: TRBV3-1/TRBV3-2; CDR3: ASSPGVGLAGATSSYNEQF
J: TRBJ2-4; V: TRBV6-6; CDR3: ATAPNQGANIQY
J: TRBJ1-2; V: TRBV5-1; CDR3: ASRNIGAGAHGYT
J: TRBJ1-1; V: TRBV28; CDR3: ASSFKYGEAF
J: TRBJ2-1; V: TRBV16; CDR3: ASSQSAGGREQF
J: TRBJ2-2; V: TRBV4-3; CDR3: ASSQAGHNTGELF
J: TRBJ2-3; V: TRBV4-1; CDR3: ASSQDGGASGYTDTQY
J: TRBJ1-2; V: TRBV28; CDR3: ASREGQSLYGYT
J: TRBJ1-3; V: TRBV6-5; CDR3: ASTDTHSGNTIY
J: TRBJ2-1; V: TRBV6-4; CDR3: ASSDSRRVQF
J: TRBJ1-3; V: TRBV3-1/TRBV3-2; CDR3: ASSEAGKHGNTIY
J: TRBJ1-2; V: TRBV6-5; CDR3: ASSTLQGNYGYT
J: TRBJ2-2; V: TRBV4-1; CDR3: ASSQAAAGNGELF
J: TRBJ1-5; V: TRBV6-2/TRBV6-3; CDR3: ASSSGPEGHSNQPQH
J: TRBJ1-2; V: TRBV28; CDR3: ASSLGGYGYT
J: TRBJ1-3; V: TRBV5-1; CDR3: ASSTGAGSSGNTIY
J: TRBJ1-1; V: TRBV7-3; CDR3: ASSSAGTGITEAF
J: TRBJ2-5; V: TRBV10-1; CDR3: ASRTTGEETQY
J: TRBJ2-3; V: TRBV7-6; CDR3: ASSATSSAVLADTQY
J: TRBJ1-2; V: TRBV27; CDR3: ASSRTGGFNYGYT
J: TRBJ2-3; V: TRBV28; CDR3: ASINRGAKPTDTQY
J: TRBJ2-7; V: TRBV6-5; CDR3: ASSSRDRGSYEQY
J: TRBJ2-7; V: TRBV6-5; CDR3: ASSYSTSGRAYEQY
J: TRBJ2-3; V: TRBV6-2/TRBV6-3; CDR3: ASSPGHYTDTQY
J: TRBJ1-2; V: TRBV7-2; CDR3: ASSKERQVYGYT
J: TRBJ1-2; V: TRBV6-5; CDR3: ASSYSQQGGYGYT